This T cell receptor (beta chain) appears in the sequencing data of a study of OX40 agonist ivuxolimab in advanced cancers. Profiled with immunoSEQ multiplex PCR; TCRdb holds only in-frame clones, not every one. The sample consists of about 83,000 clones, approximately 84% of them appearing once. Findings of the study overall: Some patients who did not respond also had low normalized T-cell clonal expansion. Blood T cells, both CD4+ and CD8+, expanded clonally by week 6 at 0.1 to 3.0 mg/kg.

Points on this clone: Its antigen is as yet unknown.

The CDR3 is 15 residues long. Deletions cut 4 bases from V and 8 bases from J, with 15 bases between. Germline assignment: CDR1 MGHRA and CDR2 YSYEKL. The source is an adult with an advanced solid tumor such as melanoma, head and neck, liver or kidney cancer. The sequencing here drew on CD4+ or CD8+ T cells sorted from blood, taken in a trial of the OX40 agonist ivuxolimab. The chain is built from TRBV4-1 and TRBJ1-6; D gene uncertain. CDR3 sequence (DNA): TGCGCCAGCAGCCCCTTCGGAGGAGAAGATTCACCCCTCCACTTT. It is translated as CASSPFGGEDSPLHF.